The text below deals with one T cell receptor (beta chain). Its antigen has not been determined. The sample originates from a study of T cells expressing NK-cell markers (dated by TCRdb to about 2020). Regarding the complete study: Three sorted T-cell subsets (CD3+CD56+NKG2C+, CD3+CD56+NKG2C- and CD3+CD56-NKG2C+) from under ten donors had their TCR beta-chain repertoires profiled. Among the eight sequenced donors, seven were HCMV-seropositive and one was HCMV-seronegative. Randomly selected healthy volunteers, three men and five women, were used as the eight sequenced donors. Libraries were sequenced as 2 x 150 bp reads on Illumina HiSeq 2000/2500, MiSeq or NextSeq.

To determine HCMV serostatus, a commercial ELISA kit was used to detect HCMV-specific IgG in serum. Ficoll density gradient centrifugation was used to isolate peripheral blood mononuclear cells from blood. Data came from an Illumina HiSeq 2000. TCR beta cDNA libraries were made by 5'RACE template switching that added a universal primer site and unique molecular identifiers. cDNA synthesis was primed from the TCR beta constant segment, followed by two successive PCR amplification steps. As for the original processing: Reads were demultiplexed and grouped by UMI with MIGEC, and clonotypes were assembled and quantified with MiTCR. To exclude erroneous sequences, any TCR cDNA sequence not supported by at least two reads was discarded. The tcR package was used for downstream repertoire analysis, and clonotypes were matched between fractions using CDR3 nucleotide sequence together with V segment. VDJmatch was used to annotate antigen specificity against VDJdb, with one amino acid substitution allowed in CDR3. TCRdb reanalyzed the reads, keeping one entry per CDR3 protein sequence and omitting DNA. It is TCRdb's table, rather than the study itself, that gives the V and J calls and clone size. The sample table holds almost 450,000 distinct CDR3 sequences. The top ten clonotypes cover 6% to 9.5% of the sample.

CDR1 is given as SGDLS and CDR2 as YYNGEE, both from the germline V gene. From its cysteine to its phenylalanine, the CDR3 spans 14 amino acids. The protein alone is recorded here. Broader findings and caveats from the paper: Those dominant clonotypes were again the most abundant among CD3+CD56-NKG2C+ cells in a few donors, at about 25-60.1%. Whether the expanded NKG2C-expressing T cell clones were specific for HCMV antigens was left unclear. In roughly 6 donors, the dominant CD3+CD56+NKG2C+ clonotypes were found to rank among the top 10 CD8+ clonotypes and to make up roughly 1.0-7.0% of CD8+ T cells.

This TCR was sampled from a woman between 18 and 69 years old in good health. Sequenced material: blood T cells: a sorted CD56 or NKG2C T cell subset, CD4+ or CD8+ T cells, or bulk PBMC T cells (not recorded which). The sequence is built from TRBV9 and TRBJ2-2. The CDR3 loop reads CASRLADYTGELFF.